This record covers a single TCR beta chain. Its cognate antigen is unknown. Noted treatment: approximately nine-day PBMC culture with coronavirus spike peptide pools or control peptides (ViraFEST assay). PBMCs, plated at approximately 2 million per well, were grown in the presence of around 10 IU/ml IL-2 and 9.5 to 10 ug/ml peptide pools. Oncomine TCR Beta short-read sequencing was applied to DNA from cultured CD4+ T cells. The template was genomic DNA from cultured CD4+ T cells. Each CDR3 protein gets one entry after TCRdb re-called the PCR reads with MiXCR. The sample lists some 11,000 distinct CDR3 sequences; 77% were seen once. This record comes from a study of vaccination and CD4 T cells after COVID-19. For the study at large: Either a CEFX pool, an HIV-1 Nef pool, or no peptide was added to control cultures.

The germline gives CDR1 SGHVS, CDR2 FNYEAQ. The V and J ends lost 0 bases and 1 base respectively, with 9 bases between them. CDR3 length: 15 amino acids. The rearrangement uses TRBV7-6 and TRBJ1-1; possibly TRBD1 for D (6 bases). The TCR comes from a human donor who had recovered from COVID-19. The specimen sequenced was CD4+ T cells from blood, cultured in vitro. CDR3 DNA sequence: TGTGCCAGCAGCTTAGCGCTACAGGGGAACACTGAAGCTTTCTTT. It is translated as CASSLALQGNTEAFF.